One sample yielded the 24 T cell receptor beta chains listed below, sequenced in a study of cytomegalovirus exposure and HLA in healthy donors. Here immunoSEQ multiplex PCR was the method, and the copy in TCRdb shows in-frame clones only, minus some. The data contain about 220,000 clones, around 88% of them singletons. Sample: PBMCs. The receptors stem from a woman between 18 and 30 years old in good health and CMV-seronegative.

The rearrangement links TRBV15 to TRBJ1-1; no definite D call. The CDR3 has 14 residues. Germline CDR1 reads LNHNV; CDR2 reads YYDKDF (reference sequence). The V and J ends lost 1 base and 0 bases respectively, with 6 bases between them. DNA for the CDR3: TGTGCCACCAGCAGAGGGGAGGTGAACACTGAAGCTTTCTTT. Its translation: CATSRGEVNTEAFF.

The chain combines TRBV7-2 with TRBJ2-2; TRBD1 matches at 7 bases. The V and J ends lost 5 bases and 1 base, in that order; junction bases with no gene match: 4. Germline CDR1 is SGHTA and CDR2 is FQGNSA. The CDR3 runs 15 residues. The chain's CDR3 is CASSNRQGNTGELFF. CDR3 coding DNA: TGTGCCAGCAGCAACCGACAGGGGAACACCGGGGAGCTGTTTTTT.

For this clone: The germline gene is not matched at one end of the junction; a read error may be the cause. This rearrangement joins TRBV11-3 to TRBJ2-5, with a weak D call TRBD1 (5 bases). The CDR3 contains 13 residues. Looked up from germline, CDR1 is SGHNT and CDR2 is YENEEA. In DNA, the CDR3 is TGTGCCAGCAGCTTAGGGATGGACATCCGCCCCCACTTC. Protein product: CASSLGMDIRPHF. Based on the CDR3 plus reference TRBV11-3 and TRBJ2-5, the full variable domain is EAGVVQSPRYKIIEKKQPVAFWCNPISGHNTLYWYLQNLGQGPELLIRYENEEAVDDSQLPKDRFSAERLKGVDSTLKIQPAELGDSAVYLCASSLGMDIRPHFGPGTRLLVL.

The V call is TRBV6-5, the J call TRBJ1-1, with 8 bases lining up with TRBD1. CDR3 size: 16 residues. The V gene's germline CDR1 is MNHEY and CDR2 SVGAGI. V lost 1 base, J lost 1 base, and 5 bases stayed unmatched. CDR3 in DNA: TGTGCCAGCAGTTACTTTTCGACAGGGGCGAACACTGAAGCTTTCTTT. Translation: CASSYFSTGANTEAFF.

The chain uses TRBV18 and TRBJ2-7, with 8 bases that match TRBD1. After removal of 5 bases from V and 3 bases from J, the junction contained 6 bases not matched to a gene. The germline gives CDR1 KGHSH, CDR2 LQKENI. The CDR3 extends over 14 amino acids. CDR3 bases: TGTGCCAGCTCAGACAGGGGTCTAGGCTACGAGCAGTACTTC. This encodes CASSDRGLGYEQYF.

The chain carries TRBV5-1 and TRBJ2-1, with D unclear. Trimming pared 3 bases from V and 6 bases from J, leaving 13 bases between. The CDR3 contains 14 residues. CDR1 and CDR2 (germline): SGHRS, YFSETQ. The CDR3 region is CASSSRVQPNEQFF. DNA for the CDR3: TGCGCCAGCAGCTCCCGGGTCCAACCCAATGAGCAGTTCTTC.

This chain links TRBV27 with TRBJ2-7; possible D gene TRBD1, 6 bases. Trimming cost V 4 bases and J 1 base, with 17 bases left between them. The CDR3 totals 16 residues. Germline assignment: CDR1 MNHEY and CDR2 SMNVEV (reference sequence). The CDR3 coding sequence is TGTGCCAGCAGTTCCCTCAGGGGTCAGGCATCCTACGAGCAGTACTTC. It encodes CASSSLRGQASYEQYF.

V is TRBV7-3 and J is TRBJ2-3; 10 bases are shared with TRBD1. The germline V gene has CDR1 SGHTA and CDR2 FQGTGA. CDR3 length: 17 amino acids. With 0 bases clipped from V and 4 bases from J, the junction kept 7 bases outside the gene matches. The CDR3 DNA reads TGTGCCAGCAGCTTAACCCGGGTCGGACAGGGGGCAGATACGCAGTATTTT. Translation: CASSLTRVGQGADTQYF.

The V and J genes are TRBV6-5 and TRBJ1-2, with TRBD1 matching 7 bases. This CDR3 spans 13 amino acids. Germline V gene sequence: CDR1 MNHEY, CDR2 SVGAGI. J gave up 6 bases and V 5 bases, and 6 bases lay outside the gene matches. In DNA form, the CDR3 reads TGTGCCAGCAGTCGACAGGGACCCCATGGCTACACCTTC. It translates to CASSRQGPHGYTF.

This rearrangement joins TRBV6-4 to TRBJ1-5; D is perhaps TRBD1 (5 bases). In germline, CDR1 is MRHNA, CDR2 SNTAGT. The germline V and J ends were trimmed by 0 bases and 0 bases, with 30 bases remaining between them. The CDR3 loop spans 23 amino acids. The CDR3 region has the DNA TGTGCCAGCAGTGACTCCACAGTGTTGGACACTCATGATGCACTGTGTAGCAATCAGCCCCAGCATTTT. Its protein product is CASSDSTVLDTHDALCSNQPQHF.

The V gene is TRBV15, the J gene TRBJ1-2, with TRBD1 identical over 9 bases. V was pared by 5 bases and J by 5 bases, with 15 bases of the junction left unmatched. CDR3 length equals 17 residues. Per the germline V gene, CDR1 is LNHNV and CDR2 is YYDKDF (reference sequence). CDR3 in amino acids: CATSPRTGEGRGYGYTF. The CDR3 DNA is TGTGCCACCAGCCCGAGGACAGGGGAGGGGAGAGGATATGGCTACACCTTC.

The chain has TRBV5-1 and TRBJ2-7; 9 positions match TRBD1. Germline V CDR1 and CDR2: SGHRS, YFSETQ. There are 14 residues in the CDR3. The J segment lost 4 bases and the V segment lost 4 bases, leaving 6 bases of the junction unmatched. The CDR3 spells CASSPDRGKYEQYF. The DNA of the CDR3 is TGCGCCAGCAGCCCGGACAGGGGAAAGTACGAGCAGTACTTC.

J is TRBJ1-1 and V is TRBV19, with 7 bases that match TRBD1. This CDR3 is 17 amino acids long. Germline CDR1 LNHDA, CDR2 SQIVND (reference sequence). J gave up 11 bases and V 7 bases, and 25 bases lay outside the gene matches. This chain's CDR3 is CASTLDGGGPRIRGAFF. The CDR3 DNA is TGTGCCAGTACTCTCGACGGTGGCGGCCCGAGGATCAGGGGGGCTTTCTTT.

This clone was detected only once. This rearrangement joins TRBV4-3 to TRBJ2-7; the D gene is possibly TRBD2 (5 bases). This CDR3 spans 14 amino acids. Trimming pared 1 base from V and 2 bases from J, leaving 9 bases between. Germline V gene sequence: CDR1 LGHNA, CDR2 YSLEER. CDR3: CASSQALGPYEQYF. CDR3 nucleotides: TGCGCCAGCAGCCAAGCACTAGGGCCCTACGAGCAGTACTTC.

This clone appeared once. J is TRBJ1-5 and V is TRBV6-1; 10 bases are a match to TRBD1. J gave up 9 bases and V 3 bases, and 5 bases lay outside the gene matches. CDR1 MNHNS and CDR2 SASEGT come from the germline V gene. The CDR3 is 14 residues long. The CDR3 nucleotides are TGTGCCAGCAGTGAGGGGGACAGGGGAGGGCCCCAGCATTTT. It is translated as CASSEGDRGGPQHF.

This chain joins TRBV29-1 and TRBJ2-1, with a weak D call TRBD1 (6 bases). V gave up 3 bases and J gave up 8 bases, with 11 bases separating them. Germline V gives CDR1 SQVTM, CDR2 ANQGSEA. The CDR3 totals 12 residues. The CDR3 region is CSVEGAGDEQFF. The CDR3 DNA follows: TGCAGCGTTGAGGGGGCGGGTGATGAGCAGTTCTTC.

This rearrangement joins TRBV2 to TRBJ2-7; D not certain. The CDR3 contains 12 residues. Germline assignment: CDR1 SNHLY and CDR2 FYNNEI. The germline V and J ends were trimmed by 4 bases and 5 bases, with 9 bases remaining between them. The CDR3 DNA follows: TGTGCCAGCAGTGGTCTCCTAAACGAGCAGTACTTC. Its translation is CASSGLLNEQYF.

The chain links TRBV9 to TRBJ2-1; D perhaps matches TRBD1 (5 bases). Between the trimmed V and J ends, which lost 4 bases and 3 bases, there was a span of 14 bases. The V gene's germline CDR1 is SGDLS and CDR2 YYNGEE. This CDR3 region has 15 residues. The CDR3 DNA is TGTGCCAGCAGCCCTGCAGGGTTTAGCTACAATGAGCAGTTCTTC. Amino acid sequence: CASSPAGFSYNEQFF.

The chain links TRBV19 to TRBJ2-5; 7 nucleotides match TRBD1. CDR3 length equals 15 residues. V shed 3 bases and J 4 bases; nucleotides not matched to a gene: 8. Per germline, CDR1 LNHDA and CDR2 SQIVND (reference sequence). CDR3 sequence reads: CASSISRGLGETQYF. For the CDR3, the DNA is TGTGCCAGTAGTATCTCAAGGGGGCTAGGAGAGACCCAGTACTTC.

The genes are TRBV5-4 and TRBJ1-1; D possibly corresponds to TRBD1 (5 bases). Trimming pared 0 bases from V and 1 base from J, leaving 7 bases between. This CDR3 has 14 amino acids. The germline V gene has CDR1 SGHNT and CDR2 YYREEE (reference sequence). The CDR3 DNA is TGTGCCAGCAGCTTGGTAGACAGGAACACTGAAGCTTTCTTT. Translated: CASSLVDRNTEAFF.

To note about this clone: Its ends do not fully match the called genes, so a read error is possible. This chain uses TRBV7-7 with TRBJ2-3; 13 nucleotides line up with TRBD2. CDR1 and CDR2 (germline): SSHAT, FNYEAQ (reference sequence). The CDR3 is 16 residues long. The CDR3 sequence: CASSPAGLAGVDTQYF. The CDR3 DNA reads TGTGCTAGCAGCCCGGCTGGACTAGCGGGAGTGGATACGCAGTATTTT.

The gene calls are TRBV27 and TRBJ1-3; the D is unclear. CDR3 length equals 15 residues. V lost 9 bases to trimming and J lost 0 bases, with 15 bases between them. Germline loops: CDR1 MNHEY, CDR2 SMNVEV (reference sequence). CDR3 protein: CARQRAARSGNTIYF. Written as DNA, the CDR3 is TGTGCCAGACAGCGAGCGGCCCGCTCTGGAAACACCATATATTTT.

The CDR3 loop reads CASSLVASRGYGYTF. The DNA of the CDR3 is TGTGCCAGCAGCTTAGTCGCCTCTAGAGGCTATGGCTACACCTTC. This chain links TRBV7-2 with TRBJ1-2; no definite D call. Germline V CDR1 and CDR2: SGHTA, FQGNSA. The V end lost 1 base, the J end lost 4 bases, and 13 bases lay between the germline ends. The CDR3 sequence is 15 residues long.

The V call is TRBV11-2, the J call TRBJ2-5; 7 bases map to TRBD1. There are 14 residues in the CDR3. Germline CDR1 is SGHAT and CDR2 is FQNNGV. J lost 5 bases, V lost 5 bases, and 8 bases had no gene match. CDR3 coding DNA: TGTGCCAGCAGCAAGGGGGCTAGTCGGGAGACCCAGTACTTC. Encoded protein: CASSKGASRETQYF.